This T cell receptor beta chain is from a study of blood T cell repertoires in COVID-19. Whole-study context: Acute-phase and convalescent COVID-19 samples originated in the United States, Italy and Spain. PBMCs, B-cell-depleted T cells, or T cells provided the cDNA or gDNA that made up the material.

Seattle patient enrollment occurred during active infection, with longitudinal follow-up thereafter. The CDR3 spans 13 residues. Trimming removed 3 bases at V and 7 bases at J, with 10 bases between. In regard to this clone: This specimen includes other DNA sequences encoding the same CDR3.

Original processing methods: Nucleated cell counts were estimated from reference gene primer amplification. Using immunoSEQ multiplex PCR, the repertoire was profiled, and TCRdb retains in-frame clones only, with some absent. V and J calls plus clone size are reproduced from that table; the DNA served to infer D and trimming. The table includes some 350,000 clones, roughly 86% detected once. The clonotype was recovered from a woman between 70 and 85 years old with COVID-19, enrolled during active disease. Sequenced input: peripheral blood. The gene calls are TRBV12-3 or TRBV12-4 and TRBJ1-5; the D gene is possibly TRBD1 (6 bases). This CDR3 reads CASSLTGGQPQHF. CDR3 bases: TGTGCCAGCAGTTTGACAGGCGGGCAGCCCCAGCATTTT.